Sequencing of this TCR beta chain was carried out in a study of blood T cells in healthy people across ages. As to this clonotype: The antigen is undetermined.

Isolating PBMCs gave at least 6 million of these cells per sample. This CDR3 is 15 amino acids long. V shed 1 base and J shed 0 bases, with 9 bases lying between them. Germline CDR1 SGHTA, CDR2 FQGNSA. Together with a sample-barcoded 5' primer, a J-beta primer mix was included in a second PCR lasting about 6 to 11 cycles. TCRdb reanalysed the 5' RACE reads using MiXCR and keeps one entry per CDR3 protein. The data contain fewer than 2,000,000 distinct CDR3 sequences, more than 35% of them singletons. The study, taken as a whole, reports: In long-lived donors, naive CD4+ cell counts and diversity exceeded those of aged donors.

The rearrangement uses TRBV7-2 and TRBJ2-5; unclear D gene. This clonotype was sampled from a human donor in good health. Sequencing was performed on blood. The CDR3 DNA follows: TGTGCCAGCAGCTTAGTTGCCGGGTACCAAGAGACCCAGTACTTC. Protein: CASSLVAGYQETQYF. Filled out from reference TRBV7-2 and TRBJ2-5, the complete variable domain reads GAGVSQSPSNKVTEKGKDVELRCDPISGHTALYWYRQSLGQGLEFLIYFQGNSAPDKSGLPSDRFSAERTGGSVSTLTIQRTQQEDSAVYLCASSLVAGYQETQYFGPGTRLLVL.